This entry lists 24 T cell receptor beta chains sequenced from one sample in a study of beta chain features in type 1 diabetes. Of the isolated RNA, all was reverse transcribed, and so the sequenced material was expressed TCRB transcripts. Sequencing used immunoSEQ multiplex PCR; TCRdb keeps in-frame clones, though not all of them. Of approximately 470,000 clones listed, approximately 31% are singletons. The material sequenced was naive CD4+ T cells from blood. These receptors came from a young man in good health.

The CDR3, as DNA: TGTGCCAGCAGTTACAACAGGGCTAATCAGCCCCAGCATTTT. Its protein is CASSYNRANQPQHF. The chain couples TRBV6-5 to TRBJ1-5, with a tentative D call TRBD1 (6 bases). The germline CDR1 and CDR2 sequences are MNHEY and SVGAGI. V lost 2 bases and J lost 4, with 9 bases in between. The CDR3 is 14 amino acids.

The rearrangement uses TRBV7-7 and TRBJ2-1; D remains unclear. The CDR3 spans 13 residues. Trimming took 1 base from V and 5 from J, leaving 6 bases between them. The germline V gene encodes CDR1 SSHAT and CDR2 FNYEAQ (reference sequence). As DNA, the CDR3 is TGTGCCAGCAGCTTAGATAGAAACAATGAGCAGTTCTTC. It codes for CASSLDRNNEQFF.

This chain links TRBV5-1 with TRBJ2-1; 9 bases match TRBD1. Germline V gene data show CDR1 as SGHRS and CDR2 as YFSETQ. CDR3 length: 16 residues. Trimming cost V 4 bases and J 5 bases; bases outside gene matches: 10. Here the CDR3 reads CASSPGQGNGNNEQFF. The CDR3, as DNA: TGCGCCAGCAGCCCTGGACAGGGGAATGGGAACAATGAGCAGTTCTTC.

The V gene is TRBV7-9, the J gene TRBJ2-1, with 12 bases aligning to TRBD2. CDR1 and CDR2 from the germline V gene are SEHNR and FQNEAQ (reference sequence). J gave up 6 bases and V 5 bases, and 14 bases lay outside the gene matches. The CDR3 is made up of 18 amino acids. DNA for the CDR3: TGTGCCAGCAGCGCTACCTCTCTAGCGGGAGGGCGGAGCAATGAGCAGTTCTTC. Translating it yields CASSATSLAGGRSNEQFF.

This clone has only a few counts. CDR3 sequence reads: CASSLVPRGAGEQFF. The CDR3 DNA follows: TGTGCCAGCAGCTTAGTCCCCAGGGGCGCGGGTGAGCAGTTCTTC. The rearrangement uses TRBV7-2 and TRBJ2-1; D is possibly TRBD1 (6 bases). Trimming left V 1 base short and J 9 bases short, with 16 bases between. This CDR3 is built from 15 residues. Germline loops: CDR1 SGHTA, CDR2 FQGNSA.

In its sample, this clone was seen once. V and J are TRBV5-4 and TRBJ2-5, with 15 bases aligning to TRBD2. This CDR3 has 15 residues. J was trimmed by 4 bases and V by 4 bases; bases with no gene match: 2. Germline CDR1 is SGHNT and CDR2 is YYREEE (reference sequence). CDR3 amino acids: CASSPGLAGGETQYF. The CDR3 region has the DNA TGTGCCAGCAGCCCGGGACTAGCGGGAGGAGAGACCCAGTACTTC.

This clone was detected a few times. CDR3 nucleotides: TGTGCCAGCAGCAAAGATTCCGGACGGTCCTACGAGCAGTACTTC. Protein: CASSKDSGRSYEQYF. This rearrangement joins TRBV2 to TRBJ2-7; D call uncertain. The CDR3 sequence is 15 residues long. Germline assignment: CDR1 SNHLY and CDR2 FYNNEI. Trimming shortened V by 6 bases and J by 1 base, and 16 bases separated the two germline ends.

V usage is TRBV28 and J usage is TRBJ2-7; tentatively, D is TRBD1 (6 bases). The germline V and J ends were trimmed by 4 bases and 0 bases, with 10 bases remaining between them. The CDR3 is 14 residues long. Germline values: CDR1 MDHEN, CDR2 SYDVKM. In nucleotides, the CDR3 is TGTGCCAGCAGTTCGGACAGAGTCTCCTACGAGCAGTACTTC. Translation: CASSSDRVSYEQYF.

This clone was seen a handful of times. This chain connects TRBV29-1 to TRBJ1-1, with 7 bases aligning to TRBD1. The J segment lost 9 bases and the V segment lost 7 bases, leaving 5 bases of the junction unmatched. The CDR3 sequence is 10 residues long. Germline CDR1 and CDR2: SQVTM and ANQGSEA. CDR3 loop: CSAGQVQAFF. CDR3 DNA: TGCAGCGCCGGACAGGTGCAAGCTTTCTTT.

The chain links TRBV30 to TRBJ2-4, with D perhaps TRBD2 (5 bases). Per germline, CDR1 GTSNPN and CDR2 SVGIG (reference sequence). The CDR3 length is 14 residues. Trimming took off 0 bases at V and 8 bases at J, with 14 bases between the two ends. The CDR3 sequence: CAWSVSLARDIQYF. CDR3 nucleotide sequence: TGTGCCTGGAGTGTATCGTTAGCGCGAGACATTCAGTACTTC.

A word on this clone: Other DNA sequences from this sample encode an identical CDR3 as well. The rearrangement uses TRBV7-9 and TRBJ2-7; 9 bases are shared with TRBD2. Trimming cost V 1 base and J 3 bases; bases outside gene matches: 1. Germline V gene lookup returns CDR1 SEHNR and CDR2 FQNEAQ (reference sequence). The CDR3 sequence is 14 residues long. As DNA, the CDR3 is TGTGCCAGCAGCTTAGGACTAGCGGACTACGAGCAGTACTTC. Its protein is CASSLGLADYEQYF.

Comment on this clone: Other DNA sequences from this sample encode an identical CDR3 as well. The V call is TRBV29-1, the J call TRBJ2-5; possible D gene TRBD1, 7 bases. CDR1 SQVTM and CDR2 ANQGSEA come from the germline V gene. This CDR3 spans 12 amino acids. V lost 6 bases and J 4 bases, leaving 12 bases between the germline ends. CDR3 protein: CSVRQGGETQYF. CDR3 in DNA: TGCAGCGTCAGACAGGGAGGAGAGACCCAGTACTTC.

This clone has just a few counts. This chain links TRBV30 with TRBJ2-3; 7 positions agree with TRBD1. The CDR3 sequence is 14 residues long. V shed 0 bases and J 3 bases; nucleotides not matched to a gene: 3. Germline loops: CDR1 GTSNPN, CDR2 SVGIG (reference sequence). The CDR3: CAWSVGGRTDTQYF. The CDR3, as DNA: TGTGCCTGGAGTGTAGGGGGCCGGACAGATACGCAGTATTTT. Full variable domain (outside the CDR3, taken from reference TRBV30 and TRBJ2-3): SQTIHQWPATLVQPVGSPLSLECTVEGTSNPNLYWYRQAAGRGLQLLFYSVGIGQISSEVPQNLSASRPQDRQFILSSKKLLLSDSGFYLCAWSVGGRTDTQYFGPGTRLTVL.

The CDR3 bases are TGTGCCTGTTCCCGGGACGACACGTCCGGGGCCAACGTCCTGACTTTC. This sequence encodes CACSRDDTSGANVLTF. The rearrangement uses TRBV30 and TRBJ2-6; the D gene could be TRBD1 or TRBD2 (5 bases each). The CDR3 is made up of 16 amino acids. Looked up from germline, CDR1 is GTSNPN and CDR2 is SVGIG (reference sequence). V lost 6 bases and J 4 bases, leaving 19 bases between the germline ends.

Only a few counts were recorded for this clone. The V call is TRBV30, the J call TRBJ1-4; D possibly corresponds to TRBD1 (6 bases). Trimming removed 6 bases from V and 2 bases from J, with 13 bases in between. Germline loops: CDR1 GTSNPN, CDR2 SVGIG (reference sequence). The CDR3 extends over 14 amino acids. The CDR3 is CACPLGGTNEKLFF. The CDR3 region has the DNA TGTGCCTGTCCCTTAGGGGGTACTAATGAAAAACTGTTTTTT.

The chain carries TRBV9 and TRBJ2-3, with 9 bases matching TRBD2. V gave up 2 bases and J gave up 2 bases; unmatched junction bases: 3. CDR1 is SGDLS, CDR2 YYNGEE, per germline. This CDR3 spans 15 amino acids. The DNA of the CDR3 is TGTGCCAGCAGCGTGGGACTAGCCCTCACAGATACGCAGTATTTT. Its protein product is CASSVGLALTDTQYF.

V usage is TRBV30 and J usage is TRBJ1-1; possible D gene TRBD1, 6 bases. The CDR3 covers 14 residues. From germline, CDR1 is GTSNPN and CDR2 SVGIG (reference sequence). The V and J ends lost 0 bases and 4 bases respectively, with 12 bases between them. In DNA form, the CDR3 reads TGTGCCTGGAGTGTTCAGGGGAGTAGCACTGAAGCTTTCTTT. Its translation: CAWSVQGSSTEAFF.

The chain couples TRBV7-2 to TRBJ2-5, with 7 positions matching TRBD2. The germline V gene encodes CDR1 SGHTA and CDR2 FQGNSA. V trimming: 4 bases; J trimming: 0 bases; junction bases outside the gene matches: 8. This CDR3 is built from 16 residues. CDR3 in DNA: TGTGCCAGCAGCTCCACCGGGACTACGTACCAAGAGACCCAGTACTTC. The encoded protein is CASSSTGTTYQETQYF.

There are a few counts of this clone. In DNA, the CDR3 is TGTGCCAGCAGCCCCGACAGGCAGACCCAGTACTTC. This sequence encodes CASSPDRQTQYF. The chain carries TRBV7-2 and TRBJ2-5, with D perhaps matching TRBD1 (6 bases). The CDR3 totals 12 residues. The germline gives CDR1 SGHTA, CDR2 FQGNSA. V lost 5 bases, J lost 6 bases, and 10 bases lay in between. The variable domain in full, completed from reference TRBV7-2 and TRBJ2-5, reads GAGVSQSPSNKVTEKGKDVELRCDPISGHTALYWYRQSLGQGLEFLIYFQGNSAPDKSGLPSDRFSAERTGGSVSTLTIQRTQQEDSAVYLCASSPDRQTQYFGPGTRLLVL.

This chain links TRBV7-6 with TRBJ1-1, with a possible D match to TRBD1 (5 bases). The V and J ends lost 5 bases and 1 base respectively, with 14 bases between them. This CDR3 contains 15 residues. Per germline, CDR1 SGHVS and CDR2 FNYEAQ. Here the CDR3 DNA reads TGTGCCAGCAGCGCATCAGGGAGGGGGAACACTGAAGCTTTCTTT. This codes for CASSASGRGNTEAFF. Combining the CDR3 with reference TRBV7-6 and TRBJ1-1 gives the whole variable domain GAGVSQSPRYKVTKRGQDVALRCDPISGHVSLYWYRQALGQGPEFLTYFNYEAQQDKSGLPNDRFSAERPEGSISTLTIQRTEQRDSAMYRCASSASGRGNTEAFFGQGTRLTVV.

The V call is TRBV6-6, the J call TRBJ2-7; D remains unclear. V dropped 6 bases and J dropped 3 bases, with 15 bases sitting between them. The germline V gene encodes CDR1 MNHNY and CDR2 SVGAGI (reference sequence). The CDR3 is made up of 14 amino acids. Here the CDR3 reads CASRPTGLNYEQYF. For the CDR3, the DNA is TGTGCCAGCAGACCCACGGGCTTAAACTACGAGCAGTACTTC.

V gene TRBV28 combines with J gene TRBJ2-3; D might be TRBD1 or TRBD2, each matching 5 bases. The CDR3 is 14 residues long. Trimming took 8 bases from V and 7 from J, leaving 19 bases between them. Germline lookup yields CDR1 MDHEN and CDR2 SYDVKM. CDR3 in amino acids: CASSLNGGANTQYF. The CDR3 DNA sequence: TGTGCCAGCTCCCTTAATGGGGGAGCAAATACGCAGTATTTT.

This clone was seen only a few times. The chain carries TRBV27 and TRBJ2-3; maybe TRBD1 (6 bases). The CDR3 totals 14 residues. V shed 5 bases and J shed 4 bases, with 13 bases lying between them. Germline V CDR1 and CDR2: MNHEY, SMNVEV (reference sequence). The CDR3 DNA sequence: TGTGCCAGCAGTCTCTTGACAGGCCCAGATACGCAGTATTTT. It translates to CASSLLTGPDTQYF.

This chain connects TRBV7-8 to TRBJ2-5; 7 bases line up with TRBD2. The CDR3 contains 17 residues. V dropped 4 bases and J dropped 4; count of bases not matched to a gene: 15. Looked up from germline, CDR1 is SGHVS and CDR2 is FQNEAQ. CDR3 nucleotides: TGTGCCAGCAGCTACCCAAAGGGGAAGCGGGAAGGAGAGACCCAGTACTTC. Translated: CASSYPKGKREGETQYF. The entire variable domain, with the rest obtained from reference TRBV7-8 and TRBJ2-5, is as follows: GAGVSQSPRYKVAKRGQDVALRCDPISGHVSLFWYQQALGQGPEFLTYFQNEAQLDKSGLPSDRFFAERPEGSVSTLKIQRTQQEDSAVYLCASSYPKGKREGETQYFGPGTRLLVL.